The 4 T cell receptor beta chains reported below all come from one sample, sequenced in a study of follicular helper T cells after annual influenza vaccination. Method: immunoSEQ multiplex PCR; TCRdb's copy keeps in-frame clones and lacks some. The data contain approximately 11,000 clones, approximately 80% of them singletons. Time point meaning: 2015-2016 season, 7 days after influenza vaccination. This sample comprised CXCR5+ CD38- circulating T follicular helper cells from blood, obtained 7 days after influenza vaccination. Subset defined: circulating Tfh, non-naive CD4+CXCR5+PD-1+ (ICOS+CD38+ or ICOS-CD38-). The receptors stem from an adult who received the influenza vaccine.

This clone has just one count. The V and J genes are TRBV6-9 and TRBJ2-3; D call uncertain. This CDR3 region has 12 residues. Germline CDR1 is MNHGY and CDR2 is SVAAGI. The germline V and J ends were trimmed by 8 bases and 4 bases, with 10 bases remaining between them. The CDR3 loop is CASGKGADTQYF. The CDR3, as DNA: TGTGCCAGCGGTAAAGGAGCAGATACGCAGTATTTT.

The V gene is TRBV9, the J gene TRBJ2-1; 8 bases are shared with TRBD2. Trimming cost V 0 bases and J 8 bases; bases outside gene matches: 16. Per the germline V gene, CDR1 is SGDLS and CDR2 is YYNGEE. The CDR3 is made up of 18 amino acids. CDR3 in amino acids: CASSVGFKGTSGTDEQFF. The CDR3 DNA follows: TGTGCCAGCAGCGTAGGCTTTAAGGGGACTAGTGGTACCGATGAGCAGTTCTTC.

The CDR3 DNA is TGTGCCAGCAGTTTAAAGGCAGGCCCCTATGGCTACACCTTC. Residues: CASSLKAGPYGYTF. The chain combines TRBV27 with TRBJ1-2; no clear D. In germline, CDR1 is MNHEY, CDR2 SMNVEV (reference sequence). V shed 2 bases and J shed 4 bases, with 11 bases lying between them. The CDR3 spans 14 residues.

The rearrangement links TRBV4-2 to TRBJ2-1, with 9 bases fitting TRBD2. V lost 2 bases and J lost 9; bases outside the gene matches: 11. This CDR3 contains 16 residues. Germline V gene lookup returns CDR1 LGHNA and CDR2 YNFKEQ. The DNA of the CDR3 is TGTGCCAGCAGCCAAAGTTCGCGGGGGGGCCCAAGTGAGCAGTTCTTC. Translation: CASSQSSRGGPSEQFF.